The present T cell receptor beta chain was sequenced within a study of T cell repertoires in cytomegalovirus infection. Germline V lookup: CDR1 LNHDA, CDR2 SQIVND (reference sequence). This CDR3 spans 16 amino acids. V shed 5 bases and J shed 0 bases, with 14 bases lying between them. TCRdb re-analysed the reads in MiXCR, keeping a single row per CDR3 protein. This sample carries 300,000 to 400,000 distinct CDR3 sequences, more than 8% of them seen once, and the ten largest clones take approximately 4.7%. This clonotype was seen repeatedly, ten times or more. The specimen sequenced was PBMCs. The source of this sequence is a human donor in good health (CMV status not recorded). Some clones in this sample may be carry-over from other donors' samples. The V and J genes are TRBV19 and TRBJ1-3, with D unresolved. This CDR3 reads CASSPQDRLSGNTIYF. DNA for the CDR3: TGTGCCAGTAGTCCCCAGGACCGCCTCTCTGGAAACACCATATATTTT.